A selection of T cell receptor beta chains follows, all from one sample in a study of blood T cells in healthy people across ages. Using its own MiXCR run on the 5' RACE reads, TCRdb lists one record per CDR3 protein. This table has about 1.8 million distinct CDR3 sequences, about 50% appearing once. Sequences were obtained from blood. These receptors were obtained from a woman in her thirties or forties in good health. Each CDR3 is given with its conserved first and last residue. The order of the fields is J gene, V gene, clone size, D gene, CDR3 DNA, CDR3 protein. A D gene is named only where the DNA matches it firmly. Clone sizes are given selectively: once, few, many, or a class where the clone is expanded.

>TRBJ2-5|TRBV3-1|.|.
TGTGCCAGCAGCCAAGTGGGGGCAGCCCGATATCGACGGACCCAGTACTTC
CASSQVGAARYRRTQYF
>TRBJ2-1|TRBV7-2|few|.
TGTGCCAGCAGAGTCTTTGGGGGACCCTACAATGAGCAGTTCTTC
CASRVFGGPYNEQFF
>TRBJ2-3|TRBV9|.|.
TGTGCCAGCAGCTCCGACGGGTTCACAGATACGCAGTATTTT
CASSSDGFTDTQYF
>TRBJ2-6|TRBV18|few|.
TGTGCCAGCTCACCTTCGACGGGGATCTCTGGGGCCAACGTCCTGACTTTC
CASSPSTGISGANVLTF
>TRBJ2-1|TRBV4-2|once|.
TGTGCCAGCAGCCAAGAAACCATCTCCTACAATGAGCAGTTCTTC
CASSQETISYNEQFF
>TRBJ2-5|TRBV6-2/TRBV6-3|few|TRBD1
TGTGCCAGCTTCAACAGGGGAGCCCTTGGGGAGACCCAGTACTTC
CASFNRGALGETQYF
>TRBJ1-5|TRBV11-2|.|.
TGTGCCAGCAGCTTAGACAGGAAAAGTCAGCCCCAGCATTTT
CASSLDRKSQPQHF
>TRBJ2-1|TRBV3-1|.|.
TGTGCCAGCAGCCAAGATTGGTTGAGGGGTAGATACAATGAGCAGTTCTTC
CASSQDWLRGRYNEQFF
>TRBJ2-5|TRBV27|.|.
TGTGCCAGCAGTTTAGGCCCCGAGGGGCGAGGGACCCAGTACTTC
CASSLGPEGRGTQYF
>TRBJ2-1|TRBV6-6|.|TRBD2
TGTGCCAGCAGTGTTGGGACTAGCGGTGAGCAGTTCTTC
CASSVGTSGEQFF
>TRBJ2-3|TRBV20-1|.|.
TGCAGTGCTAGAGACCGTAGCGTGGGGGCCCCAGATACGCAGTATTTT
CSARDRSVGAPDTQYF
>TRBJ2-5|TRBV7-2|many|.
TGTGCCAGCAGCTCACTCTTAAGCGTCCAAGAGACCCAGTACTTC
CASSSLLSVQETQYF
>TRBJ1-2|TRBV11-2|.|.
TGTGCCAGCAGCTTTGGGGCCAGTTCTAACTATGGCTACACCTTC
CASSFGASSNYGYTF
>TRBJ1-4|TRBV12-3/TRBV12-4|.|.
TGTGCCAGCAGACGGACGGAGCGTAATGAAAAACTGTTTTTT
CASRRTERNEKLFF
>TRBJ2-7|TRBV11-2|.|.
TGTGCCAGCAGTTTCTCTGGGACTTCTTCCTACGAGCAGTACTTC
CASSFSGTSSYEQYF
>TRBJ1-4|TRBV29-1|.|.
TGCAGCGCGACAGTAGCGGGTGAAAAACTGTTTTTT
CSATVAGEKLFF
>TRBJ2-1|TRBV6-2/TRBV6-3|.|.
TGTGCCAGCAGTTACCGAAACAACATCGGGACCCAGTTCTTC
CASSYRNNIGTQFF
>TRBJ2-7|TRBV19|.|.
TGTGCCAGTAGTGAACAGGAATACTCCTACGAGCAGTACTTC
CASSEQEYSYEQYF
>TRBJ2-1|TRBV28|.|.
TGTGCCAGCAGGAGGGAAGGGGCCCATGAGCAGTTCTTC
CASRREGAHEQFF
>TRBJ1-5|TRBV20-1|few|.
TGCAGTGCTAGAGCCCCTAATCAGCCCCAGCATTTT
CSARAPNQPQHF
>TRBJ2-1|TRBV6-4|.|TRBD2
TGTGCCAGCAGTGACATTTGGGGGGGGGAGCAGTTCTTC
CASSDIWGGEQFF
>TRBJ2-5|TRBV12-5|.|TRBD1
TGTGCCTCAGGGCCGGGACAGGGATACAATGAGCAGTACTTC
CASGPGQGYNEQYF
>TRBJ2-3|TRBV27|.|.
TGTGCCAGCAGTTTAGCACACACCAGAGATACGCAGTATTTT
CASSLAHTRDTQYF
>TRBJ2-3|TRBV28|few|TRBD2
TGTGCCAGCAGTTCACTAGCGGGGGGGGTAGATACGCAGTATTTT
CASSSLAGGVDTQYF
>TRBJ2-3|TRBV2|.|.
TGTGCCGGCCTGATGAAGCAGGATACGCAGTATTTT
CAGLMKQDTQYF
>TRBJ2-1|TRBV28|.|.
TGTGCCAGCAGCCCAAGTCTAGGATTTGGGAACAATGAGCAGTTCTTC
CASSPSLGFGNNEQFF
>TRBJ1-1|TRBV4-1|.|.
TGCGCCAGCAGCCAAGATCTTCCAGTCTCGACCACTGAAGCTTTCTTT
CASSQDLPVSTTEAFF
>TRBJ2-3|TRBV7-8|.|TRBD1
TGTGCCAGCAGCTTCCGGGACAGGGACTATACTAGCACAGATACGCAGTATTTT
CASSFRDRDYTSTDTQYF
>TRBJ2-1|TRBV4-2|many|TRBD1
TGTGCCAGCAGACCGGAGCCAACGGGACAGTTCTACAATGAGCAGTTCTTC
CASRPEPTGQFYNEQFF
>TRBJ1-2|TRBV6-1|.|TRBD1
TGTGCCAGCAGTAAAGCTCCGGGACAGGGCTATGGCTACACCTTC
CASSKAPGQGYGYTF
>TRBJ2-5|TRBV28|.|.
TGTGCCAGCAGTTTAAGGTCAGGGATAGAGACCCAGTACTTC
CASSLRSGIETQYF
>TRBJ2-1|TRBV7-2|.|TRBD2
TGTGCCAGCAGCTTATCTAGCGGGGGTCGGGGAGAGACCCAGTTCTTC
CASSLSSGGRGETQFF
>TRBJ1-6|TRBV7-8|.|.
TGTGCCAGCAGCTTCCCCCCGGGATCGGGACTGAGCATTCCACCCCTCCACTTT
CASSFPPGSGLSIPPLHF
>TRBJ2-3|TRBV15|many|.
TGTGCCACCAGCAGCGGGACTGCCTTAGAGACAGATACGCAGTATTTT
CATSSGTALETDTQYF
>TRBJ2-5|TRBV6-2/TRBV6-3|few|.
TGTGCCAGCGAATCATACAGCCAAGAGACCCAGTACTTC
CASESYSQETQYF
>TRBJ2-5|TRBV6-5|.|.
TGTGCCAGCAGTTACGCCACACTAGCTACCCCAGAGACCCAGTACTTC
CASSYATLATPETQYF
>TRBJ2-5|TRBV4-3|.|.
TGCGCCAGCAGCCAAGTAGGTTATGGAGAGACCCAGTACTTC
CASSQVGYGETQYF
>TRBJ2-7|TRBV6-2/TRBV6-3|once|.
TGTGCCAGCAGTTACTCGGCAACACGGTTTCAGTACTTC
CASSYSATRFQYF
>TRBJ1-6|TRBV7-2|.|.
TGTGCCAGCAGCTTATCAGGGGTCTATAATTCACCCCTCCACTTT
CASSLSGVYNSPLHF
>TRBJ2-7|TRBV29-1|.|.
TGCAGCGTGCCAGAGGGGAGCTCCTACGAGCAGTACTTC
CSVPEGSSYEQYF
>TRBJ2-3|TRBV7-9|.|.
TGTGCCAGCAGCTATGCCGGGACGGGTATGTTGGATACGCAGTATTTT
CASSYAGTGMLDTQYF
>TRBJ1-1|TRBV29-1|.|.
TGCAGCGCCCTTTGGGGGGGTGAAGCTTTCTTT
CSALWGGEAFF
>TRBJ2-5|TRBV15|.|TRBD1
TGTGCCACCAGCACCGACAGGGGCCAAGAGACCCAGTACTTC
CATSTDRGQETQYF
>TRBJ1-4|TRBV7-2|once|.
TGTGCCAGCAGCTCCCCCCGTGGGCCGGGGGCAACTAATGAAAAACTGTTTTTT
CASSSPRGPGATNEKLFF
>TRBJ2-1|TRBV28|few|.
TGTGCCAGCAGTTTACATGCAGGGGCTCCTCACAATGAGCAGTTCTTC
CASSLHAGAPHNEQFF
>TRBJ1-6|TRBV20-1|.|.
TGCAGTGCAGTCAGGGGAGGTTCACCCCTCCACTTT
CSAVRGGSPLHF
>TRBJ2-7|TRBV28|.|TRBD2
TGTGCCAGCAGTACGGGGGGGACTAGCGACGAGCAGTACTTC
CASSTGGTSDEQYF
>TRBJ2-5|TRBV18|.|TRBD1
TGTGCCAGCTCACCGGACAGGCTTGGGGAAGAGACCCAGTACTTC
CASSPDRLGEETQYF
>TRBJ2-1|TRBV19|.|.
TGTGCCAGTAGTTCACGGGAGCCGCATTCCTACAATGAGCAGTTCTTC
CASSSREPHSYNEQFF
>TRBJ1-2|TRBV5-5|.|.
TGTGCCAGCAGCTTGGGGACAGCGCATGGCTACACCTTC
CASSLGTAHGYTF
>TRBJ1-2|TRBV12-3/TRBV12-4|.|.
TGTGCCACCAGTGTAAGGGTTGGGGGTGGCTACACCTTC
CATSVRVGGGYTF
>TRBJ1-2|TRBV6-2/TRBV6-3|.|.
TGTGCCAGCAGTTGGGGGCTGGACTACACCTTC
CASSWGLDYTF
>TRBJ2-3|TRBV7-9|few|.
TGTGCCAGCAACTTGGGGGTGACAGATACGCAGTATTTT
CASNLGVTDTQYF
>TRBJ1-2|TRBV29-1|.|.
TGCAGCGTCGACCCAGAGACGGGTGGAGGCTACACCTTC
CSVDPETGGGYTF
>TRBJ2-5|TRBV2|.|.
TGTGCCAGCAGTCGGACAGTGGGCGTCAGGGAGACCCAGTACTTC
CASSRTVGVRETQYF
>TRBJ2-1|TRBV15|.|.
TGTGCCACCAGCAGAGATGGGGGGGGCCTCGTCGACAATGAGCAGTTCTTC
CATSRDGGGLVDNEQFF
>TRBJ2-6|TRBV4-3|.|.
TGCGCCAGCAGCCAAGCCCAGGGGTTAACTGGGGCCAACGTCCTGACTTTC
CASSQAQGLTGANVLTF
>TRBJ2-3|TRBV18|.|TRBD2
TGTGCCAGCTCACCGGCGGGGGGGCTAGATACGCAGTATTTT
CASSPAGGLDTQYF